This TCR beta chain was identified in a study of T cell responses to AZD1222 COVID-19 vaccine. Findings and limits, study-wide: Reportedly, nearly half the spike-specific TCRs target unmutated variant regions. It should be noted that donors were predominantly white British and more often female, and clonal diversity was possibly underestimated. Across spike, vaccine-associated CD4 TCRs were found, dominant at 160-218 and 743-854.

Using immunoSEQ multiplex PCR, the repertoire was profiled, and TCRdb retains in-frame clones only, with some absent. Among about 100,000 clones listed, just under 90% were seen once. This CDR3 is built from 14 residues. The germline V gene encodes CDR1 SNHLY and CDR2 FYNNEI. Trimming stripped 9 bases from V and 0 bases from J, with 13 bases between. This clone was detected only once. Its specificity is not known. Sequencing used peripheral blood, obtained on day 0 of AZD1222 vaccination. V is TRBV2 and J is TRBJ2-3; tentative D call: TRBD2 (7 bases). The source of this sequence is an adult in good health. The DNA for the CDR3 is TGTGCCAGTCGAGGGGGGGTTAGCACAGATACGCAGTATTTT. This sequence encodes CASRGGVSTDTQYF.